A single sample gave rise to the 31 T cell receptor beta chains below, sequenced in a study of T cell clones after liver transplantation (dated by TCRdb to between 2017 and 2020). Preparation of the library involved the immunoSEQ multiplex PCR assay. Not all clones reach the TCRdb copy of this immuneACCESS table, which keeps in-frame sequences only. Checked studies attribute under half of the gap to unresolved V genes and leave the rest unexplained. For this sample the table gives around 51,000 clones, of which 86% were detected only once. About an eighth of the sample lies in the top ten. Sequenced here: CD8+ T cells from blood, sampled 12 months after liver transplant. These receptors all stem from a human patient who received a liver transplant. In patients who had a transplant, some T cells may come from the graft donor.

The chain couples TRBV6-5 to TRBJ1-2, with D perhaps matching TRBD1 (5 bases). Germline assignment: CDR1 MNHEY and CDR2 SVGAGI. The length of the CDR3 is 14 residues. Trimming left V 5 bases short and J 1 base short, with 11 bases between. CDR3 DNA sequence: TGTGCCAGCAGTACAGGTGCTCATAACTATGGCTACACCTTC. This sequence encodes CASSTGAHNYGYTF.

V is TRBV5-4 and J is TRBJ2-7, with a possible D match to TRBD2 (6 bases). Per germline, CDR1 SGHNT and CDR2 YYREEE (reference sequence). This CDR3 is 14 amino acids long. The V end lost 4 bases, the J end lost 2 bases, and 13 bases lay between the germline ends. This chain's CDR3 is CASSPGLAAYEQYF. CDR3 in DNA: TGTGCCAGCAGCCCGGGACTGGCGGCCTACGAGCAGTACTTC. The full variable domain, in which reference TRBV5-4 and TRBJ2-7 provide the parts outside the CDR3, is ETGVTQSPTHLIKTRGQQVTLRCSSQSGHNTVSWYQQALGQGPQFIFQYYREEENGRGNFPPRFSGLQFPNYSSELNVNALELDDSALYLCASSPGLAAYEQYFGPGTRLTVT.

This chain connects TRBV7-8 to TRBJ2-1, with 12 bases matching TRBD2. Per the germline V gene, CDR1 is SGHVS and CDR2 is FQNEAQ. The V gene end was trimmed by 4 bases and the J gene end by 5 bases; junction bases not matched to a gene: 9. This CDR3 has 17 amino acids. The CDR3 DNA reads as TGTGCCAGCAGCTGGCCATTTCTAGCGGGAGGGGACAATGAGCAGTTCTTC. Its translation is CASSWPFLAGGDNEQFF.

The V gene is TRBV28, the J gene TRBJ1-3, with a possible D match to TRBD1 (5 bases). V was cut by 4 bases and J by 0 bases, with 10 bases left in between. CDR1 and CDR2 from the germline V gene are MDHEN and SYDVKM. There are 15 residues in the CDR3. CDR3 protein: CASSSGTVSGNTIYF. In nucleotides, the CDR3 is TGTGCCAGCAGTTCCGGGACGGTCTCTGGAAACACCATATATTTT. Combining the CDR3 with reference TRBV28 and TRBJ1-3 gives the whole variable domain DVKVTQSSRYLVKRTGEKVFLECVQDMDHENMFWYRQDPGLGLRLIYFSYDVKMKEKGDIPEGYSVSREKKERFSLILESASTNQTSMYLCASSSGTVSGNTIYFGEGSWLTVV.

The chain has TRBV10-3 and TRBJ2-7; D unresolved. Trimming pared 0 bases from V and 2 bases from J, leaving 8 bases between. The CDR3 spans 14 residues. Germline CDR1 and CDR2: ENHRY and SYGVKD. CDR3 DNA: TGTGCCATCAGTGAGTCACGGGTCCCCTACGAGCAGTACTTC. Translated: CAISESRVPYEQYF.

DNA of the CDR3: TGTGCCAGCAGTCCCACGGGGTATAGCAATCAGCCCCAGCATTTT. As protein: CASSPTGYSNQPQHF. This chain joins TRBV28 and TRBJ1-5; D call uncertain. Per the germline V gene, CDR1 is MDHEN and CDR2 is SYDVKM. The V gene lost 5 bases and the J gene lost 0 bases, with 11 bases spanning the gap. CDR3 length equals 15 residues. The full variable domain, completed using reference TRBV28 and TRBJ1-5, is DVKVTQSSRYLVKRTGEKVFLECVQDMDHENMFWYRQDPGLGLRLIYFSYDVKMKEKGDIPEGYSVSREKKERFSLILESASTNQTSMYLCASSPTGYSNQPQHFGDGTRLSIL.

J is TRBJ1-1 and V is TRBV10-3; TRBD1 aligns across 7 bases. Trimming at V came to 10 bases and at J to 6 bases, leaving 14 bases not matched to a gene. Germline V gene sequence: CDR1 ENHRY, CDR2 SYGVKD. CDR3 length: 14 residues. The CDR3 reads CASRDSYQKAEAFF. In DNA form, the CDR3 reads TGTGCCAGCCGGGACAGCTACCAGAAGGCTGAAGCTTTCTTT.

The chain has TRBV28 and TRBJ2-1; 7 bases map to TRBD1. V trimming: 3 bases; J trimming: 10 bases; junction bases outside the gene matches: 0. This CDR3 spans 11 amino acids. Per the germline V gene, CDR1 is MDHEN and CDR2 is SYDVKM. The CDR3 nucleotides read TGTGCCAGCAGTTTCAGGGGGGAGCAGTTCTTC. It encodes CASSFRGEQFF.

The chain links TRBV29-1 to TRBJ2-2; maybe TRBD2 (6 bases). Germline V gene lookup returns CDR1 SQVTM and CDR2 ANQGSEA. The CDR3 sequence is 13 residues long. The CDR3 loop is CSLIAANTGELFF. Written as DNA, the CDR3 is TGCAGTTTGATAGCGGCGAACACCGGGGAGCTGTTTTTT.

The rearrangement joins TRBV28 to TRBJ1-5; the D gene is possibly TRBD1 (6 bases). The V gene lost 2 bases and the J gene lost 3 bases, with 14 bases spanning the gap. Germline CDR1 reads MDHEN; CDR2 reads SYDVKM. The CDR3 runs to 16 residues. DNA of the CDR3: TGTGCCAGCAGTTTAGGGGCAGGGGTCTCCAATCAGCCCCAGCATTTT. This gives the protein CASSLGAGVSNQPQHF.

The J gene is TRBJ2-5, the V gene TRBV5-8, with D unresolved. The CDR3 covers 16 residues. Trimming shortened V by 4 bases and J by 4 bases, and 20 bases separated the two germline ends. The germline CDR1 and CDR2 sequences are SGHTS and YDEGEE. CDR3 loop: CASSRTGWRMTETQYF. The DNA of the CDR3 is TGTGCCAGCAGCCGGACCGGGTGGCGCATGACAGAGACCCAGTACTTC.

The sample holds a few counts of this clone. The chain uses TRBV15 and TRBJ1-2; D is undetermined. CDR1 and CDR2 from the germline V gene are LNHNV and YYDKDF (reference sequence). Trimming left V 0 bases short and J 0 bases short, with 8 bases between. CDR3 length equals 15 residues. CDR3 coding DNA: TGTGCCACCAGCAGAGATCGGGGAGCTAACTATGGCTACACCTTC. It translates to CATSRDRGANYGYTF.

In its sample, this clone was seen a few times. V gene TRBV6-4 combines with J gene TRBJ2-1; possible D gene TRBD2, 6 bases. CDR1 MRHNA and CDR2 SNTAGT come from the germline V gene. The V and J ends lost 5 bases and 5 bases respectively, with 16 bases between them. This CDR3 has 15 residues. The CDR3, as DNA: TGTGCCAGCAGTACCTCTGCCGGAGGGGACAATGAGCAGTTCTTC. Translated: CASSTSAGGDNEQFF.

The chain has TRBV4-3 and TRBJ2-1, with D tentatively TRBD1 (6 bases). The germline V gene encodes CDR1 LGHNA and CDR2 YSLEER. Trimming left V 4 bases short and J 10 bases short, with 17 bases between. This CDR3 is built from 14 residues. The CDR3 DNA is TGCGCCAGCAGCCCTTCCGTGGTGGGGGCCGAGCAGTTCTTC. It is translated as CASSPSVVGAEQFF.

The chain is built from TRBV15 and TRBJ1-4, with D perhaps TRBD1 (6 bases). CDR3 length: 14 residues. Deletions cut 1 base from V and 7 bases from J, with 10 bases between. CDR1 LNHNV and CDR2 YYDKDF come from the germline V gene (reference sequence). CDR3 in DNA: TGTGCCACCAGCAGAGGGGACACCCCTGAAAAACTGTTTTTT. Its translation is CATSRGDTPEKLFF.

The genes are TRBV25-1 and TRBJ2-5, with a possible D match to TRBD1 (6 bases). Deletions cut 2 bases from V and 7 bases from J, with 14 bases between. Germline values: CDR1 MGHDK, CDR2 SYGVNS. This CDR3 contains 14 residues. The CDR3 loop reads CASSEVGTKGTQYF. The CDR3 DNA reads as TGTGCCAGCAGTGAAGTTGGGACAAAAGGGACCCAGTACTTC. Full variable domain (rest looked up from reference TRBV25-1 and TRBJ2-5): EADIYQTPRYLVIGTGKKITLECSQTMGHDKMYWYQQDPGMELHLIHYSYGVNSTEKGDLSSESTVSRIRTEHFPLTLESARPSHTSQYLCASSEVGTKGTQYFGPGTRLLVL.

The CDR3 DNA reads TGTGCCAGCAGTTTGAGCGGGAGCTGGGCGGAGACCCAGTACTTC. Amino acid sequence: CASSLSGSWAETQYF. The J gene is TRBJ2-5, the V gene TRBV28, with 8 bases that match TRBD2. CDR1 MDHEN and CDR2 SYDVKM come from the germline V gene. V was clipped by 3 bases and J by 5 bases; unmatched bases: 8. CDR3 length: 15 residues. Together with reference TRBV28 and TRBJ2-5, the CDR3 gives the full variable domain: DVKVTQSSRYLVKRTGEKVFLECVQDMDHENMFWYRQDPGLGLRLIYFSYDVKMKEKGDIPEGYSVSREKKERFSLILESASTNQTSMYLCASSLSGSWAETQYFGPGTRLLVL.

This chain links TRBV19 with TRBJ2-3; the D gene is possibly TRBD1 (6 bases). Germline V gene lookup returns CDR1 LNHDA and CDR2 SQIVND (reference sequence). The CDR3 is made up of 15 amino acids. Trimming left V 3 bases short and J 4 bases short, with 14 bases between. The CDR3 loop is CASSITGWAADTQYF. The CDR3 nucleotides read TGTGCCAGTAGTATTACAGGGTGGGCGGCAGATACGCAGTATTTT.

The chain links TRBV9 to TRBJ2-7; 7 bases are a match to TRBD2. J gave up 3 bases and V 3 bases, and 6 bases lay outside the gene matches. This CDR3 comprises 14 residues. From germline, CDR1 is SGDLS and CDR2 YYNGEE. The DNA for the CDR3 is TGTGCCAGCAGCGCCAGCGGGGATCTCTACGAGCAGTACTTC. Its protein is CASSASGDLYEQYF.

This clone has a single count. V and J are TRBV27 and TRBJ1-1, with 8 bases fitting TRBD1. J was trimmed by 4 bases and V by 6 bases; bases with no gene match: 7. This CDR3 is built from 14 residues. CDR1 and CDR2 from the germline V gene are MNHEY and SMNVEV (reference sequence). CDR3 sequence reads: CASRDGTGATEAFF. In DNA form, the CDR3 reads TGTGCCAGCAGGGATGGGACAGGCGCCACTGAAGCTTTCTTT.

The CDR3 reads CASSPDRDFREKLFF. Written as DNA, the CDR3 is TGTGCCAGCTCACCAGACAGGGACTTCCGTGAAAAACTGTTTTTT. The chain links TRBV18 to TRBJ1-4; 7 bases match TRBD1. CDR1 KGHSH and CDR2 LQKENI come from the germline V gene. V lost 2 bases and J lost 7; bases outside the gene matches: 7. The CDR3 has 15 residues.

As DNA, the CDR3 is TGTGCCAGCAGCAAGGGACAGGGCCCAAATCAGCCCCAGCATTTT. This translates into CASSKGQGPNQPQHF. V is TRBV6-6 and J is TRBJ1-5; TRBD1 aligns across 9 bases. V lost 6 bases to trimming and J lost 4 bases; unmatched junction nucleotides: 7. The CDR3 totals 15 residues. Germline V gene data show CDR1 as MNHNY and CDR2 as SVGAGI (reference sequence).

The J gene is TRBJ1-1, the V gene TRBV5-4; D is unclear. The V gene's germline CDR1 is SGHNT and CDR2 YYREEE (reference sequence). CDR3 length equals 14 residues. Trimming took 3 bases from V and 1 from J, leaving 10 bases between them. CDR3: CASSSYGSNTEAFF. The CDR3 DNA reads as TGTGCCAGCAGCTCCTATGGATCGAACACTGAAGCTTTCTTT.

This clone was observed a single time. V and J are TRBV6-1 and TRBJ1-2, with D maybe TRBD1 (6 bases). The CDR3 has 14 residues. Germline assignment: CDR1 MNHNS and CDR2 SASEGT. Trimming took off 4 bases at V and 4 bases at J, with 13 bases between the two ends. CDR3 DNA: TGTGCCAGCAGTGGGGGGCTCGTAATCTATGGCTACACCTTC. Protein sequence: CASSGGLVIYGYTF.

V usage is TRBV20-1 and J usage is TRBJ1-2; D is unclear. V was shortened by 8 bases and J by 3 bases, with 7 bases between the two germline ends. The germline V gene encodes CDR1 DFQATT and CDR2 SNEGSKA (reference sequence). The CDR3 consists of 10 residues. Written as DNA, the CDR3 is TGCAGTCCTCGGGACTATGGCTACACCTTC. It translates to CSPRDYGYTF.

The chain recombines TRBV5-1 with TRBJ1-1; 7 nucleotides line up with TRBD1. V trimming: 4 bases; J trimming: 3 bases; junction bases outside the gene matches: 6. Germline loops: CDR1 SGHRS, CDR2 YFSETQ. This CDR3 has 14 amino acids. CDR3 nucleotides: TGCGCCAGCAGCCCCGGACAGGAGTACACTGAAGCTTTCTTT. The encoded protein is CASSPGQEYTEAFF.

This rearrangement joins TRBV28 to TRBJ2-7; D may be TRBD1 or TRBD2 (5 bases each). V was cut by 6 bases and J by 5 bases, with 20 bases left in between. The CDR3 has 15 amino acids. Germline V gene lookup returns CDR1 MDHEN and CDR2 SYDVKM. The CDR3 spells CASRFGADGADEQYF. CDR3 in DNA: TGTGCCAGCAGATTCGGGGCTGATGGGGCAGACGAGCAGTACTTC.

The rearrangement uses TRBV18 and TRBJ2-5; either TRBD1 or TRBD2 may fit D (6 bases each). The DNA end is a closer match to TRBJ2-7, so the J assignment may be wrong. The germline CDR1 and CDR2 sequences are KGHSH and LQKENI. CDR3 length equals 14 residues. The CDR3 DNA reads as TGTGCCAGCTCCCTTAGGGGGGCCTCCTACGAGCAGTACTTC. As protein: CASSLRGASYEQYF.

The rearrangement joins TRBV5-1 to TRBJ2-7; 9 positions match TRBD1. The CDR3 spans 14 residues. Germline V gene sequence: CDR1 SGHRS, CDR2 YFSETQ. V was clipped by 4 bases and J by 4 bases; unmatched bases: 6. The CDR3 nucleotides are TGCGCCAGCAGCCCGGACAGGGGCGCATACGAGCAGTACTTC. Residues: CASSPDRGAYEQYF.

This clone was seen a single time. The chain recombines TRBV4-1 with TRBJ1-1; no firm D call. The length of the CDR3 is 15 residues. Trimming left V 3 bases short and J 3 bases short, with 14 bases between. Per the germline V gene, CDR1 is MGHRA and CDR2 is YSYEKL. CDR3 sequence reads: CASSHGSSGDTEAFF. The CDR3 DNA sequence: TGCGCCAGCAGCCACGGTTCGTCAGGAGACACTGAAGCTTTCTTT.

This chain joins TRBV5-6 and TRBJ2-2; D is undetermined. The germline V gene has CDR1 SGHDT and CDR2 YYEEEE. Trimming took 4 bases from V and 6 from J, leaving 10 bases between them. The CDR3 is made up of 13 amino acids. The CDR3 DNA follows: TGTGCCAGCAGCCCACGGCCCGCCGGGGAGCTGTTTTTT. It codes for CASSPRPAGELFF.